The clone carrying this T cell receptor beta chain turned up a few times. The data stem from a study of blood T cell repertoires in COVID-19. Study details: The analysed material was cDNA or gDNA that came from T cells, B-cell-depleted T cells, or PBMCs.

V was shortened by 5 bases and J by 0 bases, with 10 bases between the two germline ends. The CDR3 consists of 14 residues. CDR1 and CDR2 from the germline V gene are MNHEY and SMNVEV (reference sequence). This table comes from immunoSEQ multiplex PCR, and its TCRdb copy is limited to in-frame clones, with some not included. The repertoire holds about 310,000 clones, with around 86% as singletons. The chain joins TRBV27 to TRBJ1-1; D is perhaps TRBD1 (5 bases). Sample: peripheral blood. The source is a man aged 50-59 years with active or convalescent COVID-19. The CDR3 protein is CASSLTDMNTEAFF. DNA of the CDR3: TGTGCCAGCAGTCTGACAGACATGAACACTGAAGCTTTCTTT.